The text below deals with one T cell receptor (beta chain). Via MiXCR, TCRdb re-called the 5' RACE reads, giving one row per CDR3 protein. The repertoire consists of a few hundred thousand distinct CDR3 sequences, with about a fifth occurring once and the leading ten covering around 9.2%. J was trimmed by 5 bases and V by 5 bases; bases with no gene match: 10. There are 16 residues in the CDR3. The germline V gene has CDR1 SGHAT and CDR2 FQNNGV. These data belong to a study of T-cell memory formation after mild COVID-19. Looking at the study overall: TCR clusters were largely donor specific.

The sequence came from an adult woman who had mild COVID-19 (a few samples of this study predate the infection). Cell type and time point are not known. Sequencing input: PBMCs or a T cell subset sorted from them (not recorded which). This chain joins TRBV11-2 and TRBJ1-3; 9 nucleotides line up with TRBD1. As DNA, the CDR3 is TGTGCCAGCAGCACGACGCGGACAGGGGCAAGAAACACCATATATTTT. Amino acids: CASSTTRTGARNTIYF.